This section outlines one TCR beta chain sequence together with its context. Only in-frame clones appear in the TCRdb table, and some are missing; sequencing was by immunoSEQ multiplex PCR. The data contain about 190,000 clones, around nine tenths of them seen just once; the ten biggest clones take up about 6.8%. The sample belongs to a study of blood T cell repertoires in COVID-19. Overall study context: Some COVID-19 samples were acute and others convalescent; all came from the United States, Italy and Spain.

V was pared by 2 bases and J by 0 bases, with 10 bases of the junction left unmatched. Germline CDR1 KGHSH, CDR2 LQKENI. The CDR3 is 19 amino acids. The sequencing sample was made of peripheral blood. The chain carries TRBV18 and TRBJ2-6; 7 bases agree with TRBD2. The TCR originated in a woman between 35 and 50 years old who had recovered from COVID-19. CDR3 region: CASSPRPTSVYSGANVLTF. As DNA, the CDR3 is TGTGCCAGCTCACCAAGGCCCACTAGCGTATACTCTGGGGCCAACGTCCTGACTTTC.